This T cell receptor beta chain was profiled in a study of blood T cell repertoires in COVID-19. Method: immunoSEQ multiplex PCR; TCRdb's copy keeps in-frame clones and lacks some. This sample has some 250,000 clones; roughly 86% occur once, and the top ten carry about 0.7%. The CDR3 contains 13 residues. CDR1 and CDR2 from the germline V gene are SNHLY and FYNNEI. With V trimmed by 10 bases and J by 4 bases, 7 bases remained unmatched. The chain carries TRBV2 and TRBJ1-1, with 9 bases that match TRBD1. Sequencing was carried out using peripheral blood. The receptor was isolated from a human donor in a cohort sampled during active COVID-19. Written as DNA, the CDR3 is TGTGCCACCCGAACAGGGGGCATCACTGAAGCTTTCTTT. Amino acids: CATRTGGITEAFF.